This TCR beta chain originates from a study of blood T cell repertoires in COVID-19. Across the whole study: Whether acute or convalescent, the COVID-19 samples came from the United States, Italy and Spain. PBMCs, B-cell-depleted T cells, or T cells were the source of the cDNA or gDNA that made up the material.

This CDR3 is 15 amino acids long. Germline values: CDR1 MNHEY, CDR2 SVGAGI. The V gene end was trimmed by 4 bases and the J gene end by 0 bases; junction bases not matched to a gene: 2. Authors' data handling: Counts of nucleated cells, estimated from reference gene primer amplification, were obtained. Assay: immunoSEQ multiplex PCR; the TCRdb copy retains only in-frame clones and omits some. V, J and clone size derive from that table, while D and trimming were established from the DNA sequence. This table holds 150,000 or so clones, 85% to 90% found once. This chain uses TRBV6-5 with TRBJ2-7, with 11 positions matching TRBD1. This TCR came from a man aged 45-65 years with active or convalescent COVID-19. The sequencing sample was made of peripheral blood. The CDR3 spells CASSWDRGSSYEQYF. Here the CDR3 DNA reads TGTGCCAGCAGTTGGGACAGGGGGAGCTCCTACGAGCAGTACTTC.